The 31 T cell receptor beta chains presented below share a single source sample, sequenced in a study of CD8 T cells in ankylosing spondylitis. MiXCR, applied by TCRdb to the 5' RACE reads, yields one record per CDR3 protein. The sample lists around 180,000 distinct CDR3 sequences; about 20% were seen once. The source material was blood, either unsorted or a sorted T cell fraction (not recorded which). The receptors shown here come from a male donor between 10 and 30 years old with ankylosing spondylitis or in good health (not recorded which).

This clonotype was counted ten times or more. The chain combines TRBV9 with TRBJ2-2, with unresolved D. Trimming cost V 0 bases and J 0 bases, with 6 bases left between them. Germline CDR1 SGDLS, CDR2 YYNGEE. The CDR3 contains 15 residues. The CDR3 DNA sequence: TGTGCCAGCAGCGTAGGCGCGGCGAACACCGGGGAGCTGTTTTTT. It encodes CASSVGAANTGELFF.

In this sample, this clonotype turned up many times. The chain carries TRBV30 and TRBJ2-2; TRBD2 matches at 13 bases. Germline V gene data show CDR1 as GTSNPN and CDR2 as SVGIG (reference sequence). This CDR3 has 17 residues. J gave up 1 base and V 6 bases, and 8 bases lay outside the gene matches. The chain's CDR3 is CACKGLAGWLNTGELFF. The CDR3 DNA reads as TGTGCCTGCAAGGGACTAGCGGGATGGTTGAACACCGGGGAGCTGTTTTTT.

In its sample, this clonotype was seen many times. The V gene is TRBV4-1, the J gene TRBJ2-1; 11 bases align to TRBD2. With V trimmed by 0 bases and J by 9 bases, 7 bases remained unmatched. The CDR3 is made up of 16 amino acids. CDR1 is MGHRA, CDR2 YSYEKL, per germline. The CDR3 DNA follows: TGCGCCAGCAGCCAAGATCCGGGCCTAGCGGGGGGTGAGCAGTTCTTC. Translation gives CASSQDPGLAGGEQFF.

Many counts were recorded for this clonotype. V and J are TRBV5-5 and TRBJ2-7; D possibly corresponds to TRBD2 (6 bases). The CDR3 runs to 15 residues. Germline V lookup: CDR1 SGHKS, CDR2 YYEKEE (reference sequence). The V and J ends lost 4 bases and 5 bases respectively, with 19 bases between them. The CDR3 DNA sequence: TGTGCCAGCAGCCTCCCATCCCCTAGCGTCGACGAGCAGTACGTC. It encodes CASSLPSPSVDEQYV.

The table lists this clonotype with many counts. This chain connects TRBV7-9 to TRBJ2-3; possibly TRBD2 for D (6 bases). The CDR3 extends over 16 amino acids. CDR1 SEHNR and CDR2 FQNEAQ come from the germline V gene (reference sequence). V dropped 4 bases and J dropped 0 bases, with 14 bases sitting between them. The chain's CDR3 is CASSSVEGTSTDTQYF. For the CDR3, the DNA is TGTGCCAGCAGCTCCGTGGAGGGAACTAGCACAGATACGCAGTATTTT.

In this sample, this clonotype turned up many times. V usage is TRBV24-1 and J usage is TRBJ2-2; D is unclear. V gave up 4 bases and J gave up 0 bases, with 8 bases separating them. CDR1 is KGHDR and CDR2 is SFDVKD in the germline V gene. CDR3 length equals 15 residues. The CDR3 DNA sequence: TGTGCCACCAGTGAGGCCTTCGCGAACACCGGGGAGCTGTTTTTT. It yields the protein CATSEAFANTGELFF.

The table lists this clonotype with many counts. The rearrangement links TRBV27 to TRBJ1-4, with no clear D. Trimming removed 4 bases at V and 5 bases at J, with 14 bases between. From germline, CDR1 is MNHEY and CDR2 SMNVEV (reference sequence). The CDR3 extends over 15 amino acids. The CDR3 loop is CASSSRADRNEKLFF. The CDR3 DNA sequence: TGTGCCAGCAGTTCCCGGGCCGACCGAAATGAAAAACTGTTTTTT. The full variable domain, with the rest looked up from reference TRBV27 and TRBJ1-4, is EAQVTQNPRYLITVTGKKLTVTCSQNMNHEYMSWYRQDPGLGLRQIYYSMNVEVTDKGDVPEGYKVSRKEKRNFPLILESPSPNQTSLYFCASSSRADRNEKLFFGSGTQLSVL.

This clonotype was picked up many times. This chain links TRBV12-3 or TRBV12-4 with TRBJ1-1; a possible D gene is TRBD1 (5 bases). The CDR3 runs 13 residues. V was shortened by 10 bases and J by 6 bases, with 18 bases between the two germline ends. The CDR3 coding sequence is TGTGCCACTTCCGGGGCGGGCAGGGCTGAAGCTTTCTTT. It specifies CATSGAGRAEAFF.

This clonotype was seen ten or more times. The chain employs TRBV7-9 and TRBJ2-4; weak D call: TRBD1 (6 bases). CDR1 and CDR2 (germline): SEHNR, FQNEAQ (reference sequence). V was clipped by 5 bases and J by 1 base, with 15 bases between them. The CDR3 runs to 16 residues. The CDR3 loop reads CASSATGSAAKNIQYF. The CDR3 bases are TGTGCCAGCAGCGCCACAGGGAGTGCGGCCAAAAACATTCAGTACTTC. Complete variable domain (other parts from reference TRBV7-9 and TRBJ2-4): DTGVSQNPRHKITKRGQNVTFRCDPISEHNRLYWYRQTLGQGPEFLTYFQNEAQLEKSRLLSDRFSAERPKGSFSTLEIQRTEQGDSAMYLCASSATGSAAKNIQYFGAGTRLSVL.

This clonotype was seen ten or more times. V and J are TRBV28 and TRBJ2-7; D gene ambiguous. Germline-derived CDR1 and CDR2 are MDHEN and SYDVKM. V lost 6 bases and J 3 bases, leaving 12 bases between the germline ends. The CDR3 runs 13 residues. The CDR3 loop is CASRLTFSYEQYF. DNA of the CDR3: TGTGCCAGCAGACTCACCTTCAGCTACGAGCAGTACTTC. Full variable domain (remainder filled in from reference TRBV28 and TRBJ2-7): DVKVTQSSRYLVKRTGEKVFLECVQDMDHENMFWYRQDPGLGLRLIYFSYDVKMKEKGDIPEGYSVSREKKERFSLILESASTNQTSMYLCASRLTFSYEQYFGPGTRLTVT.

The chain combines TRBV7-9 with TRBJ2-1; D could derive from TRBD1 or TRBD2 (5 bases each). V was clipped by 0 bases and J by 6 bases, with 6 bases between them. Germline CDR1 and CDR2: SEHNR and FQNEAQ (reference sequence). This CDR3 has 13 amino acids. The CDR3 reads CASSLAGTNEQFF. CDR3 coding DNA: TGTGCCAGCAGCTTAGCGGGGACCAATGAGCAGTTCTTC.

This clonotype was found many times. The chain employs TRBV29-1 and TRBJ1-1; no clear D. Deletions cut 5 bases from V and 2 bases from J, with 3 bases between. CDR1 and CDR2 (germline): SQVTM, ANQGSEA. The CDR3 runs 10 residues. The CDR3 coding sequence is TGCAGCGTTATAAACACTGAAGCTTTCTTT. As protein: CSVINTEAFF.

The chain carries TRBV29-1 and TRBJ2-5, with D uncertain. CDR3 size: 13 residues. V lost 1 base to trimming and J lost 4 bases, with 10 bases between them. Germline values: CDR1 SQVTM, CDR2 ANQGSEA. The CDR3 loop reads CSVEVGLGETQYF. CDR3 in DNA: TGCAGCGTTGAAGTAGGGTTGGGAGAGACCCAGTACTTC.

This clonotype has ten or more counts. V is TRBV24-1 and J is TRBJ2-1, with 10 nucleotides matching TRBD2. Germline-derived CDR1 and CDR2 are KGHDR and SFDVKD. The CDR3 covers 16 residues. V shed 3 bases, J shed 8 bases, and the junction held 9 bases outside the gene matches. The CDR3 here is CATSDRGLAGVDEQFF. CDR3 coding DNA: TGTGCCACCAGTGATCGGGGGCTAGCGGGAGTGGATGAGCAGTTCTTC.

This clonotype appeared many times. This chain connects TRBV5-1 to TRBJ2-4; D possibly corresponds to TRBD1 (5 bases). V shed 0 bases and J shed 0 bases, with 13 bases lying between them. CDR3 length: 17 residues. Germline lookup yields CDR1 SGHRS and CDR2 YFSETQ. In nucleotides, the CDR3 is TGCGCCAGCAGCTTGGGCCAGTGGGGCGGAGCCAAAAACATTCAGTACTTC. As protein: CASSLGQWGGAKNIQYF.

The gene calls are TRBV20-1 and TRBJ2-1; D not resolved. Germline assignment: CDR1 DFQATT and CDR2 SNEGSKA (reference sequence). V shed 3 bases and J shed 4 bases, with 16 bases lying between them. The CDR3 has 15 residues. The CDR3 region is CSASLGTRRYNEQFF. The CDR3 region has the DNA TGCAGTGCTAGTCTTGGCACGAGACGATACAATGAGCAGTTCTTC.

This clonotype was seen at least ten times. This chain connects TRBV9 to TRBJ2-3; a weak D match, TRBD2 (6 bases). CDR1 is SGDLS and CDR2 is YYNGEE in the germline V gene. This CDR3 is built from 16 residues. V lost 0 bases and J lost 0, with 11 bases in between. CDR3 nucleotide sequence: TGTGCCAGCAGCGTAGCGGCGGGAATTAGCACAGATACGCAGTATTTT. This encodes CASSVAAGISTDTQYF.

In this sample, this clonotype turned up many times. This chain connects TRBV5-1 to TRBJ2-7; D might be TRBD2 (6 bases). The germline V and J ends were trimmed by 0 bases and 3 bases, with 13 bases remaining between them. The length of the CDR3 is 15 residues. Germline values: CDR1 SGHRS, CDR2 YFSETQ. In DNA form, the CDR3 reads TGCGCCAGCAGCTTGGACCCGGGGACTGACTACGAGCAGTACTTC. Protein sequence: CASSLDPGTDYEQYF.

This rearrangement joins TRBV19 to TRBJ2-3; no definite D call. Germline V gives CDR1 LNHDA, CDR2 SQIVND (reference sequence). V dropped 2 bases and J dropped 0 bases, with 12 bases sitting between them. The CDR3 runs 16 residues. Here the CDR3 DNA reads TGTGCCAGTAGTATAACCCTCACAGAGAGCACAGATACGCAGTATTTT. Protein sequence: CASSITLTESTDTQYF.

This clonotype was recorded at least ten times. The chain has TRBV4-2 and TRBJ2-3; maybe TRBD2 (6 bases). The CDR3 spans 14 residues. V was clipped by 3 bases and J by 6 bases, with 13 bases between them. CDR1 LGHNA and CDR2 YNFKEQ come from the germline V gene. CDR3 sequence (DNA): TGTGCCAGCAGCCACCGTGGGAGGCTTGATACGCAGTATTTT. Translating gives CASSHRGRLDTQYF.

The chain recombines TRBV29-1 with TRBJ2-7; 12 bases are a match to TRBD2. In germline, CDR1 is SQVTM, CDR2 ANQGSEA. The CDR3 sequence is 17 residues long. V was clipped by 1 base and J by 4 bases; unmatched bases: 11. CDR3 protein: CSVEGLPSGRAEYEQYV. CDR3 coding DNA: TGCAGCGTTGAAGGGCTCCCTAGCGGGAGGGCCGAATACGAGCAGTACGTC.

This clonotype was detected a few times. The rearrangement links TRBV18 to TRBJ2-2; D may correspond to TRBD1 or TRBD2 (6 bases each). Looked up from germline, CDR1 is KGHSH and CDR2 is LQKENI. V was pared by 4 bases and J by 0 bases, with 24 bases between. The CDR3 runs 20 residues. The CDR3 bases are TGTGCCAGCTCACAACTCGGCTGGACAGCGGGCCTAACGAACACCGGGGAGCTGTTTTTT. Protein: CASSQLGWTAGLTNTGELFF.

This clonotype was seen repeatedly, ten times or more. The chain joins TRBV5-1 to TRBJ1-5; D not certain. In germline, CDR1 is SGHRS, CDR2 YFSETQ. Trimming cost V 0 bases and J 8 bases, with 15 bases left between them. The CDR3 contains 15 residues. CDR3 region: CASSLGVTLREPQHF. The CDR3 bases are TGCGCCAGCAGCTTGGGAGTGACACTGCGGGAGCCCCAGCATTTT.

In this sample, this clonotype turned up many times. The chain employs TRBV12-3 or TRBV12-4 and TRBJ2-3, with D possibly TRBD1 on 6 matching bases. V was pared by 8 bases and J by 0 bases, with 15 bases between. The CDR3 is made up of 15 amino acids. The DNA for the CDR3 is TGTGCCAGCGGTGCCGGGACAACTAGCACAGATACGCAGTATTTT. Translation gives CASGAGTTSTDTQYF.

This clonotype was detected a few times. The CDR3 sequence is CSASQLRDRNQPQHF. In DNA form, the CDR3 reads TGCAGTGCTAGTCAACTCCGGGACAGAAATCAGCCCCAGCATTTT. The chain combines TRBV20-1 with TRBJ1-5; 7 bases are a match to TRBD1. CDR1 is DFQATT and CDR2 is SNEGSKA in the germline V gene (reference sequence). This CDR3 is built from 15 residues. Unmatched junction bases numbered 9, after V lost 3 bases and J lost 4 bases.

The table lists this clonotype with many counts. The gene calls are TRBV5-1 and TRBJ2-1; D is possibly TRBD1 (5 bases). The CDR3 runs 13 residues. The germline CDR1 and CDR2 sequences are SGHRS and YFSETQ. V was shortened by 2 bases and J by 5 bases, with 8 bases between the two germline ends. CDR3 coding DNA: TGCGCCAGCAGCTTTCAGACAGACAATGAGCAGTTCTTC. As protein: CASSFQTDNEQFF.

This clonotype was recorded at least ten times. The chain is built from TRBV28 and TRBJ2-7; D assignment may be TRBD1 or TRBD2 (5 bases each). Trimming shortened V by 2 bases and J by 0 bases, and 11 bases separated the two germline ends. The length of the CDR3 is 15 residues. Per the germline V gene, CDR1 is MDHEN and CDR2 is SYDVKM. CDR3 in DNA: TGTGCCAGCAGTTTAGGGGGTGTTCGCTCCTACGAGCAGTACTTC. Translated: CASSLGGVRSYEQYF.

The table lists this clonotype with a few counts. The chain uses TRBV10-3 and TRBJ2-2, with 8 bases aligning to TRBD2. Germline CDR1 is ENHRY and CDR2 is SYGVKD. After removal of 0 bases from V and 4 bases from J, the junction contained 4 bases not matched to a gene. This CDR3 is built from 16 residues. The CDR3 DNA reads TGTGCCATCAGTGAGTCGGTAGCGGGAATCACCGGGGAGCTGTTTTTT. Protein product: CAISESVAGITGELFF.

This clonotype appeared many times. The chain links TRBV12-3 or TRBV12-4 to TRBJ2-1, with D perhaps TRBD2 (6 bases). V dropped 4 bases and J dropped 8 bases, with 21 bases sitting between them. This CDR3 spans 16 amino acids. The CDR3 protein is CASSSKTGGVMHEQFF. The CDR3, as DNA: TGTGCCAGCAGTTCCAAGACTGGCGGGGTAATGCATGAGCAGTTCTTC.

This clonotype was found many times. The rearrangement uses TRBV7-7 and TRBJ2-1, with 7 bases identical to TRBD2. After removal of 5 bases from V and 5 bases from J, the junction contained 9 bases not matched to a gene. CDR1 SSHAT and CDR2 FNYEAQ come from the germline V gene (reference sequence). The CDR3 runs 15 residues. Here the CDR3 DNA reads TGTGCCAGCAGCATATCCGGGACTACCAACAATGAGCAGTTCTTC. Amino acids: CASSISGTTNNEQFF.

This clonotype was observed at least ten times. J is TRBJ2-7 and V is TRBV5-5, with D uncertain. Germline V gene sequence: CDR1 SGHKS, CDR2 YYEKEE (reference sequence). The CDR3 runs to 13 residues. The germline V and J ends were trimmed by 2 bases and 0 bases, with 6 bases remaining between them. CDR3 in amino acids: CASSFLDSYEQYV. CDR3 sequence (DNA): TGTGCCAGCAGCTTCCTAGACTCCTACGAGCAGTACGTC.